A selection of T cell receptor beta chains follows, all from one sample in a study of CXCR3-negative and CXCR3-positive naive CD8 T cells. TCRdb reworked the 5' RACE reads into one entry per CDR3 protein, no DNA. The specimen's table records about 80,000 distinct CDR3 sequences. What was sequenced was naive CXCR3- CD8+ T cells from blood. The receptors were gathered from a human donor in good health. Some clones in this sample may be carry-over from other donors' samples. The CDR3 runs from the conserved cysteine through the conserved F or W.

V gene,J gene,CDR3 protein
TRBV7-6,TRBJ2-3,CASSADFSTDTQYF
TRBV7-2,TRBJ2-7,CASTLGGSDEQYF
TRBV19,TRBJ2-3,CASTPSSWETQYF
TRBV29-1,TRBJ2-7,CSVGTSPNYERYF
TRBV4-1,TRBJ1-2,CASSQDIRQGVGYTF
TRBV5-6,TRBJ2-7,CASGNRDGPYEQYF
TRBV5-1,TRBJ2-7,CASSLGLAGGPNSYEQYF
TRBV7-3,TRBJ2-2,CASSLYGGANTGELFF
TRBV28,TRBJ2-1,CASSSTGGSLHEQFF
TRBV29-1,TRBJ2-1,CSVATGTRVGEQFF
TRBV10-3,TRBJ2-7,CALNGGPGTEQYF
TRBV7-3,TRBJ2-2,CASSLKVFATGLADPGELFF
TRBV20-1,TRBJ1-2,CSARDIQGAYGYTF
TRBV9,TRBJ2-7,CASSVDGGSEQYF
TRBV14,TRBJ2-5,CASSQEGNSQETQYF
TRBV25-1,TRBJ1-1,CASRDNTEAFF
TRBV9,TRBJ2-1,CASSVSGGALNEQFF
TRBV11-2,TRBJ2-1,CASSLWEVSEQFF
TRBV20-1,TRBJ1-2,CSARDARTPDYGYTF
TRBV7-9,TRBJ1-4,CASSLPIMGETNEKLFF
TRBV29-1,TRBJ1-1,CSVVAVLNTEAFF
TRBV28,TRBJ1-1,CASSLMNTEAFF
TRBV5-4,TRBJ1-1,CASSLRGWTQNTEAFF
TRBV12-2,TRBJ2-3,CASSLVGGEDTQYF
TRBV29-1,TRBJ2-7,CSVDRQGSSYEQYF
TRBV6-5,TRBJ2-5,CASSYDRGKTQYF
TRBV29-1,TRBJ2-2,CSALTGYGELFF
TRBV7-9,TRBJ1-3,CASSLAGSSGNTIYF
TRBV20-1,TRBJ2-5,CSAIQDRQTQYF
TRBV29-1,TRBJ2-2,CSALGGSNTGELFF
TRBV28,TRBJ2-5,CASSPDSGLGSQETQYF
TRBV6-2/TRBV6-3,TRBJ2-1,CASSYNVNEQFF
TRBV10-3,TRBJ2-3,CAISESTERISTDTQYF
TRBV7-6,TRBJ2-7,CASSDSWGQGNEQYF
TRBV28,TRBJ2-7,CASSLPPLYEQYF
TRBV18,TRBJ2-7,CASSPTGTGGTYEQYF
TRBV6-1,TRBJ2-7,CASSEAKYRDKPSYEQYF
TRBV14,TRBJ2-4,CASSQGKPVVAKNIQYF
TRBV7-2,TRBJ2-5,CASSISRPGLVVETQYF
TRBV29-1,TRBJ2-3,CSVEASGGPSYTDTQYF
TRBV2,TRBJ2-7,CASSDPRTGVVEQYF
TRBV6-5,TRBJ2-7,CASSSSGEQYF
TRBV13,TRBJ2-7,CASSLGASGRANLHEQYF
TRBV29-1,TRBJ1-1,CSVDRAGEAFF
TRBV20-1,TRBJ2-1,CSAPGLAGPSYNEQFF
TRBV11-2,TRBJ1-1,CASSLSGGGTEAFF
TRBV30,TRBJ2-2,CAWGDSAGELFF
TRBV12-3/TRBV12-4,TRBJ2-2,CASSSAANTGELFF
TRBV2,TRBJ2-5,CASSRSGRETQYF
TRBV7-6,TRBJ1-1,CASSLFGGGLTEAFF